The T cell receptor beta chain described here comes from a study of persistence of HIV-infected CD4 T cells. Study-level findings and limits: CMV- and Gag-responding cells had lower TCRbeta richness than CD3/CD28-responding cells.

The CDR3 contains 15 residues. V was trimmed by 5 bases and J by 8 bases, leaving 18 bases between them. Germline CDR1 SGHTA, CDR2 FQGTGA. Stimulation used about 9.5 ug/mL lysate from CMV-infected fibroblasts. Sorting selected CD4+ T cells upregulating both CD40 ligand and CD69. A word on this clone: Its antigen is still unknown.

The libraries were made with immunoSEQ version 4 in survey mode. Here immunoSEQ multiplex PCR was the method, and the copy in TCRdb shows in-frame clones only, minus some. The table shows 15,000 to 20,000 clones, with roughly two thirds occurring only once. The sequence was obtained from an adult woman with HIV who was CMV-seropositive. Source: CD4+ T cells sorted from PBMCs after roughly 17-hour stimulation, taken from a patient who received antiretroviral therapy. The chain is built from TRBV7-3 and TRBJ2-2; tentatively, D is TRBD2 (5 bases). The CDR3 here is CASSGLEAPEGELFF. The CDR3 bases are TGTGCCAGCAGCGGCCTGGAGGCCCCAGAGGGGGAGCTGTTTTTT.